The source of this T cell receptor beta chain is a study of blood T cell repertoires in COVID-19. Overall study context: The United States, Italy and Spain provided the acute and convalescent COVID-19 samples. T cells, B-cell-depleted T cells, or PBMCs supplied cDNA or gDNA.

Trimming shortened V by 6 bases and J by 3 bases, and 14 bases separated the two germline ends. Per germline, CDR1 LNHDA and CDR2 SQIVND (reference sequence). The CDR3 is made up of 14 amino acids. Original methodology: By means of reference gene primer amplification, nucleated cell counts were estimated. TCRdb's table, derived via immunoSEQ multiplex PCR, lists solely in-frame clones and lacks some. That table is the source of V, J and clone size, and D and trimming were worked out from the DNA. The table has over 250,000 clones, roughly 88% seen once. This TCR was sampled from a woman aged 65 to 85 with acute or convalescent COVID-19. What was sequenced was peripheral blood. This sequence joins TRBV19 and TRBJ1-1, with no clear D. The CDR3 loop reads CASRLSHRDTEAFF. CDR3 nucleotides: TGTGCCAGTAGGTTATCCCACAGAGACACTGAAGCTTTCTTT.